This record concerns one T cell receptor delta chain sequence. This specimen comes from a study of gamma-delta chains in newborns, infants, children. Study-level information: Innate gammadelta T cells reportedly expand polyclonally right after birth, driven by microbial exposure, per the title.

TCRdb re-called the reads with CATT. The data contain 10,000 or so delta-chain clones, about 22% of them singletons. The CDR3 loop spans 18 amino acids. V was clipped by 0 bases and J by 1 base, with 20 bases between them. Germline values: CDR1 GEAIGNYY, CDR2 EKD. Sequencing was performed on blood. The chain employs TRDV2 and TRDJ1; D gene unclear. This receptor was taken from a child who was a newborn, infant or young child, either healthy, febrile or measles-vaccinated (not recorded which). CDR3 residues: CACDTVKPLVEGTDKLIF. The CDR3 DNA reads as TGTGCCTGTGACACCGTAAAGCCCCTCGTTGAGGGCACCGATAAACTCATCTTT.